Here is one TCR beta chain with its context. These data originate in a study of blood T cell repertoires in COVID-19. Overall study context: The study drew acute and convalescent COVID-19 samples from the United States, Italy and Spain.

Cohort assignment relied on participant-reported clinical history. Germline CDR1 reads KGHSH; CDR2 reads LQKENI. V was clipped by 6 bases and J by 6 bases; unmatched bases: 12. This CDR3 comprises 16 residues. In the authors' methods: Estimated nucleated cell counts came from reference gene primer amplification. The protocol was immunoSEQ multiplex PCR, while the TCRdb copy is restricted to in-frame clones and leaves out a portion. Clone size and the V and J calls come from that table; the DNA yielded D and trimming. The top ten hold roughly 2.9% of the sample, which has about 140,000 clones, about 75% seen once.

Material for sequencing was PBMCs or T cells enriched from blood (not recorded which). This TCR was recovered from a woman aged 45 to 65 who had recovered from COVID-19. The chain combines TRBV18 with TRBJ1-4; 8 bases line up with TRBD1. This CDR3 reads CASSVNVGQGHEKLFF. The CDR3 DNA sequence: TGTGCCAGCTCCGTCAATGTCGGACAGGGTCATGAAAAACTGTTTTTT.